This TCR beta chain originates from a study of cytomegalovirus exposure and HLA in healthy donors. It was with 60 Vbeta and 13 Jbeta primers that the PCR ran. Clones were read by immunoSEQ multiplex PCR, and TCRdb kept only the in-frame ones, dropping some. Of about 81,000 clones in the sample, over 70% were seen once. The origin of this receptor is a man aged 45-65 years in good health and CMV-seropositive. Sequenced material: PBMCs.

The CDR3 bases are TGCGCCAGCAGCTGGGGACAGGGACAAGAGACCCAGTACTTC. This translates into CASSWGQGQETQYF. This rearrangement joins TRBV5-1 to TRBJ2-5; TRBD1 agrees at 9 bases. V lost 3 bases to trimming and J lost 2 bases; unmatched junction nucleotides: 2. This CDR3 region has 14 residues. From germline, CDR1 is SGHRS and CDR2 YFSETQ.